The clone carrying this TCR beta chain was picked up many times. Its cognate antigen is unknown. The CDR3 end is not reached by the read, which stops 3 residues before it; the germline J gene fills it in. Repertoires were generated with immunoSEQ multiplex PCR, while TCRdb's copy carries only in-frame clones and drops some. This sample carries tens of thousands of clones, none of them present only once. The sample originates from a study of T cell clonality in common variable immunodeficiency. Study-level points and caveats: Links between repertoire features and CVID complications were heterogeneity-limited. Compared with healthy controls, CVID subjects showed increased TCRbeta clonality, mostly in about a third.

From germline, CDR1 is GTSNPN and CDR2 SVGIG (reference sequence). The CDR3 consists of 13 residues. V lost 5 bases and J 4 bases, leaving 14 bases between the germline ends. V gene TRBV30 combines with J gene TRBJ1-1; TRBD1 is a possible D gene (5 bases). This TCR was sampled from a person aged 18 to 75 in good health. The specimen was peripheral blood mononuclear cells. The CDR3 reads CAWDIGGGTEAFF. Partial CDR3 DNA: TGTGCCTGGGATATCGGGGGTGGCACTGAA.